This TCR beta chain derives from a study of T cells in Graves' hyperthyroidism and ophthalmopathy (dated by TCRdb to about 2019). With regard to the full study: Peripheral blood samples were taken at initial diagnosis, before any treatment was given. To identify TCR V-J signatures that set the groups apart, the researchers used a discovery cohort of 100 patients, made up of 40 to 45 with Graves' ophthalmopathy and 57 with stable Graves' hyperthyroidism. Thyroid tissue and blood T-cell repertoires from about six Graves' hyperthyroidism patients were also compared in the study. TCR Vbeta CDR3 sequencing of 130 to 150 peripheral blood samples (43 ophthalmopathy, 75 hyperthyroidism and roughly 17 progressor patients) is reported in the paper. Prospective prediction of ophthalmopathy was tested in an independent validation cohort of approximately 19 hyperthyroidism patients and some 17 patients who later progressed to ophthalmopathy. The 95 to 100 discovery patients were randomly divided into training and test sets at a 7:3 ratio. Once sampling was done, hyperthyroidism patients were given methimazole at a starting dose of 30 mg daily, whereas ophthalmopathy patients were given high-dose intravenous methylprednisolone.

Amplification of TCR beta CDR3 regions was carried out from RNA transcripts. The TCR CDR3 was subjected to a first round of RT-PCR using the HTBI primer set and the Qiagen OneStep RT-PCR kit. Libraries were constructed in a second round of multiplex PCR, after which size selection and purification were performed. The libraries were sequenced on an Illumina HiSeq2000 using paired-end 100 bp reads. On the authors' methods: Raw data were processed with SOAPnuke, discarding reads with adapters, uncalled bases, mean Phred below 15, or no exact constant-primer or identifier match. High-quality paired reads were merged using COPE v1.2.5, and each unique nucleotide sequence was defined as a clonotype. Clonotypes were aligned to IMGT TRBV, TRBD and TRBJ reference segments using MiTCR v1.1. The analysis included only V-J combinations with a frequency above 0.0001, which together covered more than 99% of the repertoires. The TCS score was defined as F50 (clonal expansion) divided by E x V (chaos), with BLOSUM62-based TCRdist calculated between CDR3 peptides within each V-J. Welch's t-statistics and random forest reduced 514 V-J features to 10 to 15, which were used in a naive Bayes classifier (R e1071). The public sequencing data were trimmed at Q25 with fastp and processed into clonotypes with MiXCR by TCRdb, which kept only in-frame beta chains. Every CDR3 protein is listed once, alongside the most common genes and DNA of its rows. TCRdb's processing, not the authors', yielded these V and J calls. The sample contains fewer than 600,000 distinct CDR3 sequences, 11% to 15% of them found a single time. The top ten clonotypes cover more than 11% of the sample.

This clonotype was seen repeatedly, ten times or more. No cognate antigen has been identified for it. Base qualities are not at hand, and no much larger clone is one base apart. Graves' hyperthyroidism was defined as stable when no progression to ophthalmopathy occurred over 18 months of follow-up. Hyperthyroidism patients were aged 18 to 65 years and newly diagnosed, with disease duration of less than 2 months. Exclusion was applied to patients with uncontrolled infections, other autoimmune diseases, pregnancy or lactation. Clinical symptoms, serum thyroxine and TRAb, thyroid ultrasound, and orbital computed tomography formed the basis for the diagnoses. PBMCs were isolated from 10 ml of fresh peripheral blood by Ficoll-Paque density gradient centrifugation. Trizol reagent was used to extract total RNA, and RNA quality was then checked on an Agilent 2100 Bioanalyzer. What the study reported, not specific to this receptor: A 13 V-J signature model separated ophthalmopathy from stable hyperthyroidism, with over 85% sensitivity and roughly 82% specificity in cross-validation and 80%/75% in testing. No statistical method was used to fix the sample size in advance, and group allocation was not hidden from the investigators. In validation, the model predicted progression to ophthalmopathy with 55% to 71% sensitivity and 72% to 75% specificity, a median of 6.5 months before onset. Blood samples also contained most of the expanded thyroid clonotypes (frequency above 0.001), which suggests that blood repertoires may reflect thyroid immune responses.

Spanning cysteine to phenylalanine, the CDR3 consists of 14 amino acids. The read is trimmed to its CDR3 DNA, 42 bases read in frame from base 1. From the germline V gene (reference sequence), CDR1 is MNHEY and CDR2 is SMNVEV. Trimming removed 6 bases from V and 9 bases from J; the gene matches leave 9 bases unexplained. The TCR comes from a woman aged 40 to 55 with Graves' hyperthyroidism. Recombination joined TRBV27 with TRBJ2-1; TRBD1 matches 9 bases in the middle. What was sequenced was blood. The base sequence is TGTGCCAGCAGGCTAGGACAGGGGCACGGTGAGCAGTTCTTC. Its protein product is CASRLGQGHGEQFF.